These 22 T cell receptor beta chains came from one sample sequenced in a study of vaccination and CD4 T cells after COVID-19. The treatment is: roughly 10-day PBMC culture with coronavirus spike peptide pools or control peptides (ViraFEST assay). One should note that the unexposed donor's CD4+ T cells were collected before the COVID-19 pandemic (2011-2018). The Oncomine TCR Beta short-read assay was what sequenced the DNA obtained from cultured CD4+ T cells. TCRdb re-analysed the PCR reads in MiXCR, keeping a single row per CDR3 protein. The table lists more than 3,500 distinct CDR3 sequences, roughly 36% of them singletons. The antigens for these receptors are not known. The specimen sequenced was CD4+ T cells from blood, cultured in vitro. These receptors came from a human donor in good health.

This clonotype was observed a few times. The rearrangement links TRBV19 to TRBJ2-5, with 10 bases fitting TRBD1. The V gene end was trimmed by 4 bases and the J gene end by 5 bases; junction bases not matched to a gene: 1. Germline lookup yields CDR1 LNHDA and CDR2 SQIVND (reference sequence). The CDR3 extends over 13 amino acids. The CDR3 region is CASSKDRGETQYF. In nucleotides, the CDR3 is TGTGCCAGTAGTAAGGACAGGGGGGAGACCCAGTACTTC.

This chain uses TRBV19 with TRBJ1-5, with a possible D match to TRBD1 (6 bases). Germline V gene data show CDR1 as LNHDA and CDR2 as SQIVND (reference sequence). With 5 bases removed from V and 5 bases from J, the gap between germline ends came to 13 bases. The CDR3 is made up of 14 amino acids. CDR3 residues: CASSSQGRDQPQHF. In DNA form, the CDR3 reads TGTGCCAGTAGTTCACAGGGCAGGGATCAGCCCCAGCATTTT.

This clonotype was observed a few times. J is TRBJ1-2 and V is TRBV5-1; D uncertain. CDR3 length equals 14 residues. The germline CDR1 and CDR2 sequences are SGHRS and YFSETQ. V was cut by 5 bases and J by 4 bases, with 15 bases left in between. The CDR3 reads CASRPREGGYGYTF. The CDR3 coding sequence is TGCGCCAGCAGACCCCGGGAAGGAGGCTATGGCTACACCTTC.

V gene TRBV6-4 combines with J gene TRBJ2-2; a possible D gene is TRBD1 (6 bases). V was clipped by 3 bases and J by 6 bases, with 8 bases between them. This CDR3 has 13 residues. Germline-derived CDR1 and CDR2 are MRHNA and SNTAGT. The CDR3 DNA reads TGTGCCAGCAGTGAGGGGGCGCCCGGGGAGCTGTTTTTT. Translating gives CASSEGAPGELFF.

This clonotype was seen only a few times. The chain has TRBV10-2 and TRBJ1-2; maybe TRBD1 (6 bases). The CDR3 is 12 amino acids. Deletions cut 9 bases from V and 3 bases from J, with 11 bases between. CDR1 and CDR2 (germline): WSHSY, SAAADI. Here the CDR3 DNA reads TGCGCCAGTCGGGGGGGCTACTATGGCTACACCTTC. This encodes CASRGGYYGYTF.

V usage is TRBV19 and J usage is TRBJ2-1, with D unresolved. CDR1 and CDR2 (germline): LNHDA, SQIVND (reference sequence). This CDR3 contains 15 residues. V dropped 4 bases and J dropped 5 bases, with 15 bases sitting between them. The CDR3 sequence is CASSTPHRTDNEQFF. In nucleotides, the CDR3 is TGTGCCAGTAGTACCCCACATAGGACCGACAATGAGCAGTTCTTC.

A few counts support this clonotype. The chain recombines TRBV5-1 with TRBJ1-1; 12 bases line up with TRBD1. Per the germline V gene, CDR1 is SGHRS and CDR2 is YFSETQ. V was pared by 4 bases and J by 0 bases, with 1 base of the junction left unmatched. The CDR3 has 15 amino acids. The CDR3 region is CASSGTGGLNTEAFF. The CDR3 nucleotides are TGCGCCAGCAGCGGGACAGGGGGCCTGAACACTGAAGCTTTCTTT.

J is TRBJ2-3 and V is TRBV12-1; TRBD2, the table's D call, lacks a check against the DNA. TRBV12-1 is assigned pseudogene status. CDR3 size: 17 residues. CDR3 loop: CASSPGTSGEITDTQYF. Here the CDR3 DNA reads TGTGCCAGCAGCCCAGGGACTAGCGGGGAAATCACAGATACGCAGTATTTT.

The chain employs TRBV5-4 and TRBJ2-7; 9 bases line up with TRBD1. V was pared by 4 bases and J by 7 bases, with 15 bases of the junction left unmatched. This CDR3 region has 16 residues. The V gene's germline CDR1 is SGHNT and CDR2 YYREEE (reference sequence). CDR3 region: CASSPEPGQGLGEQYF. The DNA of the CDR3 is TGTGCCAGCAGCCCAGAACCGGGACAGGGTTTGGGGGAGCAGTACTTC.

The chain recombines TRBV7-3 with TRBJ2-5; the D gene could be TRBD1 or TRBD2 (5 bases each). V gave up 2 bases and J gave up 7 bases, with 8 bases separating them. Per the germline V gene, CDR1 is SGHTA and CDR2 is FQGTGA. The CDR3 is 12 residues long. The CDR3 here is CASSLGDGTQYF. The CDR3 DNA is TGTGCCAGCAGCTTAGGGGACGGGACCCAGTACTTC.

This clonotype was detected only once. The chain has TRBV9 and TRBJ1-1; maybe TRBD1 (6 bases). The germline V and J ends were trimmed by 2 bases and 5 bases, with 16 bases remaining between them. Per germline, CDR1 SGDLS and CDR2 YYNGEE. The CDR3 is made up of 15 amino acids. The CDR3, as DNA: TGTGCCAGCAGCGTCCAGGGGACTCGAGGGACTGAAGCTTTCTTT. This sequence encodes CASSVQGTRGTEAFF.

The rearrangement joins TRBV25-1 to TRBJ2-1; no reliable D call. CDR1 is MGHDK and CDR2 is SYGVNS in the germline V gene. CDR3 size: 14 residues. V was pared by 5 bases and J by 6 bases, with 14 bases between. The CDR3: CASSRPQNSNEQFF. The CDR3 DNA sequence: TGTGCCAGCAGTCGGCCCCAGAATTCCAATGAGCAGTTCTTC.

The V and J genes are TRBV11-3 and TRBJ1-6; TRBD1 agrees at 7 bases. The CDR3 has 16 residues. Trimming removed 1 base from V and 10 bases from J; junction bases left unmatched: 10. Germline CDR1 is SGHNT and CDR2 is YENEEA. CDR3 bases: TGTGCCAGCAGCTTAGCCCTCAGGACAGGTGGGTCACCCCTCCACTTT. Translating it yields CASSLALRTGGSPLHF.

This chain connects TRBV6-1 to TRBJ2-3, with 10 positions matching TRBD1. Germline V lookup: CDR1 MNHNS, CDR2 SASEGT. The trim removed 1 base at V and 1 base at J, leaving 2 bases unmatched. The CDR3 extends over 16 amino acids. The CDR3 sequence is CASSEGGTGGTDTQYF. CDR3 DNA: TGTGCCAGCAGTGAAGGGGGGACAGGGGGCACAGATACGCAGTATTTT.

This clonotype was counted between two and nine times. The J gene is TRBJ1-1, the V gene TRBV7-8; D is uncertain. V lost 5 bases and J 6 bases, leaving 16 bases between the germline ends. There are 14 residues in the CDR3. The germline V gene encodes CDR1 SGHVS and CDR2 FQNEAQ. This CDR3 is CASSPSGVVAEAFF. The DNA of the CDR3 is TGTGCCAGCAGCCCATCCGGGGTTGTCGCTGAAGCTTTCTTT.

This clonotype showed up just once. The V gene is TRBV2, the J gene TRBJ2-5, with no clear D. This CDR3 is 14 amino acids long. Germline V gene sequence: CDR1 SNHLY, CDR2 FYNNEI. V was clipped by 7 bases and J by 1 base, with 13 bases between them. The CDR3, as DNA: TGTGCCAGCACAGTCGAAGCGCTCCAAGAGACCCAGTACTTC. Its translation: CASTVEALQETQYF.

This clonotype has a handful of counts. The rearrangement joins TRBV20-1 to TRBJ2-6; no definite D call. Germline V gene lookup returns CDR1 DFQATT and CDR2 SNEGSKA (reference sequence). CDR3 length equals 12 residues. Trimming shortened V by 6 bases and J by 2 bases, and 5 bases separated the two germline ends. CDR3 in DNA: TGCAGTGCAACTACTGGGGCCAACGTCCTGACTTTC. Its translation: CSATTGANVLTF.

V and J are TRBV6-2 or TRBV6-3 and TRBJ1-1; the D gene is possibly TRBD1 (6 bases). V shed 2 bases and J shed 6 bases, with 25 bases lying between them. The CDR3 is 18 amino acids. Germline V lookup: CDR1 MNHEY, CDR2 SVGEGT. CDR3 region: CASSYPRRGGSWMAEAFF. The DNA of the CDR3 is TGTGCCAGCAGTTACCCTCGAAGGGGGGGCTCCTGGATGGCTGAAGCTTTCTTT.

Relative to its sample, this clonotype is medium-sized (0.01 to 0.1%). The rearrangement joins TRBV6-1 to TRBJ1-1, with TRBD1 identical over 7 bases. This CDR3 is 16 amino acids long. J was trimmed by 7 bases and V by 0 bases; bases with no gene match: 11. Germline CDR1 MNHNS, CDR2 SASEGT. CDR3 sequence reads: CASSEAPGAGGGEAFF. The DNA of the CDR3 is TGTGCCAGCAGTGAAGCCCCTGGGGCAGGGGGTGGTGAAGCTTTCTTT.

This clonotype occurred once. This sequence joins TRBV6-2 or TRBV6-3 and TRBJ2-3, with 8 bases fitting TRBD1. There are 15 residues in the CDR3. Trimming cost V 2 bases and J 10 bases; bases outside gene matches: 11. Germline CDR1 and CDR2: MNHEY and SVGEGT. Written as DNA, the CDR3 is TGTGCCAGCAGTTACCCCTGGGGACAGGCTATAGCGCAGTATTTT. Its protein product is CASSYPWGQAIAQYF.

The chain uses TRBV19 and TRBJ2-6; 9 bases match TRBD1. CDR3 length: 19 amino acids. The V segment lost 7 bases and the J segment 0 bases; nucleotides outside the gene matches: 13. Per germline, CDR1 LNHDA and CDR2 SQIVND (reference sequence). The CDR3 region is CASINHGTGSPSGANVLTF. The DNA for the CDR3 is TGTGCCAGTATTAATCACGGGACAGGGTCTCCCTCTGGGGCCAACGTCCTGACTTTC.

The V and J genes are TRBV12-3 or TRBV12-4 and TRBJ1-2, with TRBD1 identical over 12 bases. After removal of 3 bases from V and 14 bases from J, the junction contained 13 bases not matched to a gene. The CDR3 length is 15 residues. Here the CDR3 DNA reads TGTGCCAGCAGTTTCAATCCCGGGACAGGGGGCGCCGGGACCTTC. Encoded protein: CASSFNPGTGGAGTF.